Listed below are T cell receptor beta chains from one sample, sequenced in a study of blood T cell repertoires in COVID-19. Clones were sequenced by immunoSEQ multiplex PCR, and TCRdb holds only the in-frame ones, with some missing. This sample has 90,000 to 110,000 clones, with roughly 80% found just once. Sequencing was done on a sample of peripheral blood. The source is a woman between 65 and 79 years old with acute or convalescent COVID-19. The CDR3 runs from the conserved cysteine through the conserved F or W. The order of the fields is V gene, D gene, clone size, J gene, CDR3 protein, CDR3 DNA. A D gene is named only where the DNA matches it firmly. Expanded clones get a size class; other rows say once, few or many, or leave the size out.

>TRBV15|TRBD1|few|TRBJ2-7
CATRQGDRDRYEQYF
TGTGCCACCCGCCAGGGGGACAGGGACAGGTACGAGCAGTACTTC
>TRBV2|TRBD2|-|TRBJ2-5
CASSGRLAGKETQYF
TGTGCCAGCAGTGGAAGACTAGCGGGGAAAGAGACCCAGTACTTC
>TRBV11-2|-|-|TRBJ1-5
CASSLGASSAQPQHF
TGTGCCAGCAGCTTAGGGGCGTCGTCGGCTCAGCCCCAGCATTTT
>TRBV5-5|-|-|TRBJ2-3
CASSLGSTGDTQYF
TGTGCCAGCAGCTTGGGAAGCACGGGAGATACGCAGTATTTT
>TRBV19|-|once|TRBJ2-1
CASRNLRDTNNEQFF
TGTGCCAGTAGGAACCTCCGGGACACGAACAATGAGCAGTTCTTC
>TRBV9|-|-|TRBJ1-1
CASSVGGGVYMNTEAFF
TGTGCCAGCAGCGTAGGAGGAGGAGTTTACATGAACACTGAAGCTTTCTTT
>TRBV27|-|once|TRBJ1-6
CASSLARQSSYNSPLHF
TGTGCCAGCAGTTTAGCCCGACAGAGCTCCTATAATTCACCCCTCCACTTT
>TRBV6-4|-|-|TRBJ1-6
CASSVGSGSPLHF
TGTGCCAGCAGTGTTGGGAGTGGATCACCCCTCCACTTT
>TRBV6-2/TRBV6-3|TRBD1|-|TRBJ1-3
CASSGQGLGSGNTIYF
TGTGCCAGCAGTGGACAGGGACTCGGCTCTGGAAACACCATATATTTT
>TRBV6-5|-|-|TRBJ2-2
CASSIEDTSGELFF
TGTGCCAGCAGTATCGAAGACACCTCCGGGGAGCTGTTTTTT
>TRBV5-4|-|-|TRBJ2-5
CASSSETARLGTQYF
TGTGCCAGCAGCTCAGAGACAGCCAGACTAGGGACCCAGTACTTC
>TRBV6-6|TRBD2|-|TRBJ2-7
CASSRLAGEQYF
TGTGCCAGCAGTCGACTAGCGGGCGAGCAGTACTTC
>TRBV3-1/TRBV3-2|TRBD1|-|TRBJ1-6
CASSQTGTGGSSPLHF
TGTGCCAGCAGCCAAACAGGGACAGGGGGATCATCACCCCTCCACTTT
>TRBV7-2|-|-|TRBJ2-7
CASSLEGGGANEQYF
TGTGCCAGCAGCTTAGAGGGTGGGGGCGCGAACGAGCAGTACTTC
>TRBV9|-|-|TRBJ2-7
CASSGGLSYEQYF
TGTGCCAGCAGCGGGGGACTTTCCTACGAGCAGTACTTC
>TRBV29-1|-|-|TRBJ1-1
CSANLQGNTEAFF
TGCAGCGCGAACCTACAGGGGAACACTGAAGCTTTCTTT
>TRBV4-1|TRBD1|-|TRBJ1-1
CASSLYSGGPYTEAFF
TGCGCCAGCAGCCTATACTCAGGGGGCCCCTACACTGAAGCTTTCTTT
>TRBV25-1|-|few|TRBJ1-2
CASSEPGTGIYGYTF
TGTGCCAGCAGTGAACCAGGAACAGGGATCTATGGCTACACCTTC
>TRBV7-2|-|-|TRBJ1-5
CASSFDRNQPRHF
TGTGCCAGCAGCTTCGACAGGAATCAGCCCCGGCATTTT
>TRBV28|TRBD1|-|TRBJ2-6
CASSQGAYGANVLTF
TGTGCCAGCAGTCAGGGGGCTTATGGGGCCAACGTCCTGACTTTC
>TRBV2|-|once|TRBJ1-3
CASSEVVGPGRVSGNTIYF
TGTGCCAGCAGTGAAGTTGTTGGCCCTGGGCGGGTTTCTGGAAACACCATATATTTT
>TRBV7-9|TRBD1|few|TRBJ2-5
CASSLGTGSLGETQYF
TGTGCCAGCAGCTTAGGGACAGGGTCCCTGGGGGAGACCCAGTACTTC
>TRBV5-1|TRBD1|once|TRBJ2-3
CASSLGQGLDTQYF
TGCGCCAGCAGCTTGGGACAGGGTTTGGATACGCAGTATTTT
>TRBV6-5|-|-|TRBJ1-5
CASSLISNQPQHF
TGTGCCAGCAGTTTAATTAGCAATCAGCCCCAGCATTTT
>TRBV6-4|TRBD1|-|TRBJ2-2
CASSEGTGSTGELFF
TGTGCCAGCAGTGAAGGGACAGGTTCCACCGGGGAGCTGTTTTTT
>TRBV29-1|TRBD2|-|TRBJ2-5
CSVGRTSGGPGETQYF
TGCAGCGTCGGTCGAACTAGCGGGGGGCCGGGGGAGACCCAGTACTTC
>TRBV10-3|TRBD1|few|TRBJ1-2
CAISESGTANYGYTF
TGTGCCATCAGTGAGTCGGGGACAGCTAACTATGGCTACACCTTC
>TRBV12-5|TRBD1|-|TRBJ1-2
CASGLNGQGYGYTF
TGTGCTAGTGGTTTGAACGGACAGGGTTATGGCTACACCTTC
>TRBV7-2|-|-|TRBJ1-2
CASSPLNYGYTF
TGTGCCAGCAGCCCCCTTAACTATGGCTACACCTTC
>TRBV5-4|TRBD2|-|TRBJ2-3
CASSSKRGADTQYF
TGTGCCAGCAGCTCCAAGCGGGGGGCAGATACGCAGTATTTT
>TRBV7-2|TRBD2|-|TRBJ2-5
CASSSLLAGGKETQYF
TGTGCCAGCAGCTCCTTACTAGCGGGGGGGAAAGAGACCCAGTACTTC
>TRBV4-2|TRBD2|few|TRBJ2-2
CASSQAPSGGNGELFF
TGTGCCAGCAGCCAAGCCCCTAGCGGGGGGAACGGGGAGCTGTTTTTT
>TRBV18|TRBD2|-|TRBJ2-7
CASSPPPGLAGGDSYEQYF
TGTGCCAGCTCACCACCACCGGGACTAGCGGGGGGAGACTCCTACGAGCAGTACTTC
>TRBV7-9|-|-|TRBJ2-4
CASSFNTGIFDDAKNIQYF
TGTGCCAGCAGCTTCAATACAGGGATCTTCGATGATGCCAAAAACATTCAGTACTTC
>TRBV2|TRBD2|-|TRBJ2-3
CASSDPAGGLRTQYF
TGTGCCAGCAGTGACCCAGCGGGGGGGCTCCGAACGCAGTATTTT
>TRBV25-1|-|-|TRBJ2-1
CASSDPPSNEQFF
TGTGCCAGCAGTGATCCCCCCTCCAATGAGCAGTTCTTC
>TRBV4-3|TRBD1|few|TRBJ2-5
CASSARLQGGETQYF
TGCGCCAGCAGCGCACGTTTACAGGGGGGAGAGACCCAGTACTTC
>TRBV11-3|-|many|TRBJ2-2
CASSLRTTNTGELFF
TGTGCCAGCAGCTTACGAACTACGAACACCGGGGAGCTGTTTTTT
>TRBV14|TRBD2|-|TRBJ2-3
CASSQVAGGPVDTQYF
TGTGCCAGCAGCCAAGTCGCGGGGGGGCCGGTAGATACGCAGTATTTT